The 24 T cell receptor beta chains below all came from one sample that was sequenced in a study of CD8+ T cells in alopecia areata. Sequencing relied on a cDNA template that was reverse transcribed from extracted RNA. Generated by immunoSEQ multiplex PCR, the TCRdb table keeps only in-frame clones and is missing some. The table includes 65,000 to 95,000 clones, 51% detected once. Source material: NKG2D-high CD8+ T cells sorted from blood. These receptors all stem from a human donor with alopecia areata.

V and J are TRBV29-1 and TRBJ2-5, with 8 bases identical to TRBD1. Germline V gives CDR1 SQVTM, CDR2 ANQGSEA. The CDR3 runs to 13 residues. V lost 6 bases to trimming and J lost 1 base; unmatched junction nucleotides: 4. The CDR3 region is CSVDRVAQETQYF. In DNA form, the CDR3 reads TGCAGCGTGGACAGGGTAGCCCAAGAGACCCAGTACTTC.

CDR3 in amino acids: CASRGLFGYTF. In DNA form, the CDR3 reads TGTGCCAGCAGGGGGCTTTTTGGCTACACCTTC. The chain uses TRBV9 and TRBJ1-2; a possible D gene is TRBD1 (5 bases). The CDR3 is 11 residues long. Germline V lookup: CDR1 SGDLS, CDR2 YYNGEE. The germline V and J ends were trimmed by 5 bases and 7 bases, with 9 bases remaining between them. Variable domain in full (rest from reference TRBV9 and TRBJ1-2): DSGVTQTPKHLITATGQRVTLRCSPRSGDLSVYWYQQSLDQGLQFLIQYYNGEERAKGNILERFSAQQFPDLHSELNLSSLELGDSALYFCASRGLFGYTFGSGTRLTVV.

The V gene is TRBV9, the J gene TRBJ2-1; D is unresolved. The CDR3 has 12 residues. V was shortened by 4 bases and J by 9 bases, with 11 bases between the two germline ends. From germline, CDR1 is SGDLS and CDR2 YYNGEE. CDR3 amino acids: CASSPQTTEQFF. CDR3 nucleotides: TGTGCCAGCAGCCCCCAGACCACTGAGCAGTTCTTC. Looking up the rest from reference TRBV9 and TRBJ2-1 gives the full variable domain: DSGVTQTPKHLITATGQRVTLRCSPRSGDLSVYWYQQSLDQGLQFLIQYYNGEERAKGNILERFSAQQFPDLHSELNLSSLELGDSALYFCASSPQTTEQFFGPGTRLTVL.

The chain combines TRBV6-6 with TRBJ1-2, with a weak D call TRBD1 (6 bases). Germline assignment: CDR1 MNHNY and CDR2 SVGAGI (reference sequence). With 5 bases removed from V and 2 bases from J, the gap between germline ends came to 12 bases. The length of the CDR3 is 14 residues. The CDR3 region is CASSQTGMNYGYTF. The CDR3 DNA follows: TGTGCCAGCAGTCAGACAGGAATGAACTATGGCTACACCTTC.

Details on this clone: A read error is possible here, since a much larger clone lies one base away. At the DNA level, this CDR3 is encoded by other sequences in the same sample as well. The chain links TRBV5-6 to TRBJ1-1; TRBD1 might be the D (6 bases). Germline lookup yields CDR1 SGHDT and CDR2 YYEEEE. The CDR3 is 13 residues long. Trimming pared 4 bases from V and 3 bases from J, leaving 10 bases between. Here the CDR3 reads CASSLGTHTEAFF. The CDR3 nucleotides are TGTGCCAGCAGCCTGGGGACACACACTGAAGCTTTCTTT.

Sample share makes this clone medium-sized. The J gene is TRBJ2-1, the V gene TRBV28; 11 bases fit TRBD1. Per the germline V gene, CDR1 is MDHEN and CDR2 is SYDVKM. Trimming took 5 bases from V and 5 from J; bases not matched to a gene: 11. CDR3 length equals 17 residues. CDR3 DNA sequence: TGTGCCAGCAGTACTTACCGGGACAGGGGGGGGCACAATGAGCAGTTCTTC. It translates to CASSTYRDRGGHNEQFF.

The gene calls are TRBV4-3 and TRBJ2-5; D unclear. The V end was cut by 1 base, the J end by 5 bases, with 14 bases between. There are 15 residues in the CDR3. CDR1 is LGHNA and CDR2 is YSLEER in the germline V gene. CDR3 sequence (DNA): TGCGCCAGCAGCCAAGGTCCCAGTCTTGGGGAGACCCAGTACTTC. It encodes CASSQGPSLGETQYF.

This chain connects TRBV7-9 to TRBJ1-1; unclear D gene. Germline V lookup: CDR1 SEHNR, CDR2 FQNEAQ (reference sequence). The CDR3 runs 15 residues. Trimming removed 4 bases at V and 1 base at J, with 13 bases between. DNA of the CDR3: TGTGCCAGCAGCTCCCAAGACCTGGGGAACACTGAAGCTTTCTTT. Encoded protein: CASSSQDLGNTEAFF.

The CDR3 here is CASSVTVAYNEQFF. The DNA for the CDR3 is TGTGCCAGCAGCGTGACAGTAGCTTACAATGAGCAGTTCTTC. The chain recombines TRBV9 with TRBJ2-1; tentatively, D is TRBD1 (5 bases). CDR3 length: 14 residues. Trimming pared 2 bases from V and 4 bases from J, leaving 10 bases between. The germline V gene has CDR1 SGDLS and CDR2 YYNGEE.

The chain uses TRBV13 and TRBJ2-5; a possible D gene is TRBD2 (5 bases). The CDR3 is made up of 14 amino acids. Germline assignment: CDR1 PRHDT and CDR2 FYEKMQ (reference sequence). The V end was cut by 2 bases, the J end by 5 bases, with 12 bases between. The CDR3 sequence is CASSLLTTGETQYF. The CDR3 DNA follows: TGTGCCAGCAGCTTATTGACTACGGGGGAGACCCAGTACTTC.

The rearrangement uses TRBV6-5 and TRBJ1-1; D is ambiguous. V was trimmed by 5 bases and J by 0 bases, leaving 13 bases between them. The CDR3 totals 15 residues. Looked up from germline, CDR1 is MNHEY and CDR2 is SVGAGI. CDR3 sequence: CASSQQWTMNTEAFF. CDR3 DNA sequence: TGTGCCAGCAGTCAACAGTGGACCATGAACACTGAAGCTTTCTTT.

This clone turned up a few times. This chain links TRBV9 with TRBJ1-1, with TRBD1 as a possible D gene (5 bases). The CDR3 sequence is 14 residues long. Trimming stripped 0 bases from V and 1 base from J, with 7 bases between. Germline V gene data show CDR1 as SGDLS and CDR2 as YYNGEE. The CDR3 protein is CASSVGGTNTEAFF. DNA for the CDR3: TGTGCCAGCAGCGTAGGGGGGACGAACACTGAAGCTTTCTTT.

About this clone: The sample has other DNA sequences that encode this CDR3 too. CDR3 sequence reads: CAWSWTGGYEQYF. DNA of the CDR3: TGTGCCTGGAGTTGGACAGGGGGTTACGAGCAGTACTTC. This chain joins TRBV30 and TRBJ2-7; 10 bases map to TRBD1. The CDR3 is 13 residues long. The J segment lost 4 bases and the V segment lost 2 bases, leaving 2 bases of the junction unmatched. Germline V gene data show CDR1 as GTSNPN and CDR2 as SVGIG (reference sequence).

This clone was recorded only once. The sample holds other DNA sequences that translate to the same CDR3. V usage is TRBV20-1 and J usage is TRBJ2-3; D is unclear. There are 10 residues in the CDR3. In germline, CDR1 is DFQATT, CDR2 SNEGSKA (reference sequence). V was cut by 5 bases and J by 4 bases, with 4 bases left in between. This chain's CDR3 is CSARADTQYF. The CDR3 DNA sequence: TGCAGTGCTCGTGCAGATACGCAGTATTTT.

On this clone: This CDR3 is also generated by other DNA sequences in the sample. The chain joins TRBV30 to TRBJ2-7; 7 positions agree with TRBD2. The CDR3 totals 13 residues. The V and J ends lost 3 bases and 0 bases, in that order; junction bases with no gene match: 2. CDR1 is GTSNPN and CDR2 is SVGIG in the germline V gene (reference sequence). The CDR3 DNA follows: TGTGCCTGGAGCGGGGGGAGCTCCTACGAGCAGTACTTC. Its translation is CAWSGGSSYEQYF.

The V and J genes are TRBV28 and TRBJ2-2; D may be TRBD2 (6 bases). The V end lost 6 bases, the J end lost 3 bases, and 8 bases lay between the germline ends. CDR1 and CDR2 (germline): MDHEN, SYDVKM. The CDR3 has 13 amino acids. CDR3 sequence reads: CASSGGDTGELFF. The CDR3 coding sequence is TGTGCCAGCAGCGGAGGGGACACCGGGGAGCTGTTTTTT.

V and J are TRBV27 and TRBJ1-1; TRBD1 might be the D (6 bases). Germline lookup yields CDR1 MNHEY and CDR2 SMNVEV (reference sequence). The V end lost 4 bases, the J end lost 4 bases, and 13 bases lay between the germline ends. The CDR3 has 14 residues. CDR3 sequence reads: CASSYRGGSTEAFF. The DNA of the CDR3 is TGTGCCAGCAGTTACCGAGGGGGGTCCACTGAAGCTTTCTTT.

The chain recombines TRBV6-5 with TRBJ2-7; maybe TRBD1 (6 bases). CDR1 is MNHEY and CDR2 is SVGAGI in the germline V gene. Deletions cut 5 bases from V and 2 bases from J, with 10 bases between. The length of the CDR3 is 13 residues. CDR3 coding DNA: TGTGCCAGCAGTCAAGGACAGACCTACGAGCAGTACTTC. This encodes CASSQGQTYEQYF.

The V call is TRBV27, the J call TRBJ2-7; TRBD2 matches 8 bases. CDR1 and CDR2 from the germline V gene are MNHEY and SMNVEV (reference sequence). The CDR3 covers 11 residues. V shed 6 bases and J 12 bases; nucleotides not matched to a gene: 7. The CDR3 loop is CASRLGGALYF. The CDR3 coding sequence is TGTGCCAGCAGGCTCGGGGGGGCCTTGTACTTC.

CDR3 region: CASSSDGGMDEKLFF. CDR3 coding DNA: TGTGCCAGCAGCTCGGACGGGGGCATGGATGAAAAACTGTTTTTT. The genes are TRBV5-4 and TRBJ1-4; perhaps TRBD1 as D (6 bases). V was cut by 3 bases and J by 6 bases, with 15 bases left in between. Germline V CDR1 and CDR2: SGHNT, YYREEE (reference sequence). This CDR3 spans 15 amino acids.

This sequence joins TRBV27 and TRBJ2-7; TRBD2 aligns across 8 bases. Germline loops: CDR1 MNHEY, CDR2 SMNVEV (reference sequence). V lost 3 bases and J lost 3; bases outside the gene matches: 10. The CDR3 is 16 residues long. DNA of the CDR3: TGTGCCAGCAGTTTTCCGCGGGGTAGCGGGAACTACGAGCAGTACTTC. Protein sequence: CASSFPRGSGNYEQYF.

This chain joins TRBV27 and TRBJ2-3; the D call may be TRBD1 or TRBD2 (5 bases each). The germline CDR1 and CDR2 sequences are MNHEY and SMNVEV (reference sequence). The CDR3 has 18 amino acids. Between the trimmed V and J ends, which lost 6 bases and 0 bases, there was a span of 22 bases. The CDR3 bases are TGTGCCAGCAGCCAGTACCCTTGGGGCAGCGGAAGCACAGATACGCAGTATTTT. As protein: CASSQYPWGSGSTDTQYF.

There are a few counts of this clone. The CDR3: CASSQGRTEAFF. DNA of the CDR3: TGTGCCAGCAGCCAGGGGCGGACTGAAGCTTTCTTT. The rearrangement joins TRBV7-9 to TRBJ1-1; possibly TRBD1 for D (6 bases). The CDR3 loop spans 12 amino acids. Looked up from germline, CDR1 is SEHNR and CDR2 is FQNEAQ (reference sequence). V was pared by 5 bases and J by 5 bases, with 9 bases between.

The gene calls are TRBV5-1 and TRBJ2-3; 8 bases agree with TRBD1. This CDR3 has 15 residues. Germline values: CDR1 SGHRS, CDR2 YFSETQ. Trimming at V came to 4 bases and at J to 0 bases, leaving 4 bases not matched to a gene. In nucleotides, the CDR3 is TGCGCCAGCAGCGGGGGACAGGATAGCACAGATACGCAGTATTTT. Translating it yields CASSGGQDSTDTQYF.